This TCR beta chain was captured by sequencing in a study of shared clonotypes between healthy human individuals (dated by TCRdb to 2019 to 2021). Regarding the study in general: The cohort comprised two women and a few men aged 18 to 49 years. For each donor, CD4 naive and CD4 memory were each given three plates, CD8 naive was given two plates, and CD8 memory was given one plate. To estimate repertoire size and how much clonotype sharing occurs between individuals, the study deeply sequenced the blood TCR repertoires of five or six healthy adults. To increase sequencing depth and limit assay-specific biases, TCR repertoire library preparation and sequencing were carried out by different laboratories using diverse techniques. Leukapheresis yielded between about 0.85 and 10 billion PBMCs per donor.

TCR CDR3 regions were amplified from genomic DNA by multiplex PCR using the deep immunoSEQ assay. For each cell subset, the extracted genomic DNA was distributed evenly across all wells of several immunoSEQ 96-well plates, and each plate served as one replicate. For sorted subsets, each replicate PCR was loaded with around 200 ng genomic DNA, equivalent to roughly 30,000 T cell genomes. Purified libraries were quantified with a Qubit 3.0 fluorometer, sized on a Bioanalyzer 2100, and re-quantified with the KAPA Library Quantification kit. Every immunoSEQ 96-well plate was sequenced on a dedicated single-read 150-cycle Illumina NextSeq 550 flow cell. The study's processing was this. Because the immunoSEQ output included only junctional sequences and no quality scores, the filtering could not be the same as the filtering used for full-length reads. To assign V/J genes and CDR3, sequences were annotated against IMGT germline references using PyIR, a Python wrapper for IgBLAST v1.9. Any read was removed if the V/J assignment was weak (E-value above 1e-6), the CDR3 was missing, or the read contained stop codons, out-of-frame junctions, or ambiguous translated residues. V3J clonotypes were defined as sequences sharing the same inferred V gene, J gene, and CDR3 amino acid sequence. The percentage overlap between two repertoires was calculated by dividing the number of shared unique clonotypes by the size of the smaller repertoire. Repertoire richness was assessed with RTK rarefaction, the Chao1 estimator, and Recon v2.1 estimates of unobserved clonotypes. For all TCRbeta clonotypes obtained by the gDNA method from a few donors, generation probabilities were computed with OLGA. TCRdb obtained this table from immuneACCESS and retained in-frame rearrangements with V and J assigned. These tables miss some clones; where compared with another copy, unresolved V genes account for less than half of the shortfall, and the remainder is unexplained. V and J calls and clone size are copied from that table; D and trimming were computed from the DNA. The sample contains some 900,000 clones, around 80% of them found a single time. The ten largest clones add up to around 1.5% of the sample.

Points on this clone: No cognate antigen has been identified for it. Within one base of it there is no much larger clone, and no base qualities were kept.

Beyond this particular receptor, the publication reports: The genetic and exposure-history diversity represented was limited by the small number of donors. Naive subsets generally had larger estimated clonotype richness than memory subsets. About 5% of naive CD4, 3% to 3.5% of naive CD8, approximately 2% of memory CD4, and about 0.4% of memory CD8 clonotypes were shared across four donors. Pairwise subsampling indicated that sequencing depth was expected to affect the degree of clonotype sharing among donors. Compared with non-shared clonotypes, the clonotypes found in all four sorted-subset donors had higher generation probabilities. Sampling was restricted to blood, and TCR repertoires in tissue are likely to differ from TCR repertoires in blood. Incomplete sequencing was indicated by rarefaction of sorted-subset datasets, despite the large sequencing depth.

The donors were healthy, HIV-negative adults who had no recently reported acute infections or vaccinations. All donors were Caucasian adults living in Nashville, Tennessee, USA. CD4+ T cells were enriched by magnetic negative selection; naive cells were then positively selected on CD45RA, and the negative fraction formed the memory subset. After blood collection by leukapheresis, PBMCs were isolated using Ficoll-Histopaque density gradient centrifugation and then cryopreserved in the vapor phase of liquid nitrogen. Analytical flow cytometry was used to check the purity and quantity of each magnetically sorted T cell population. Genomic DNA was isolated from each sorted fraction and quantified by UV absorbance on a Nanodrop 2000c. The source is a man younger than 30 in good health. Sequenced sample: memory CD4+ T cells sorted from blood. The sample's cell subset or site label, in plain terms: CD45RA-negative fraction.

The nucleotide sequence reads TGTGCCAGCAGCCGAACAGAGGGCAATCAGCCCCAGCATTTT. It codes for CASSRTEGNQPQHF. The sequence joins TRBV28 to TRBJ1-5, with the D gene uncertain. The CDR3 sequence holds 14 residues, the cysteine and phenylalanine included. Solely the CDR3 DNA is kept, with 42 bases framed from the first base. V sheds 6 bases and J sheds 2 bases, leaving 11 bases between their ends. The germline V gene gives CDR1 as MDHEN and CDR2 as SYDVKM. The variable domain in full, with residues beyond the CDR3 obtained from the reference TRBV28 and TRBJ1-5 genes, is DVKVTQSSRYLVKRTGEKVFLECVQDMDHENMFWYRQDPGLGLRLIYFSYDVKMKEKGDIPEGYSVSREKKERFSLILESASTNQTSMYLCASSRTEGNQPQHFGDGTRLSIL.